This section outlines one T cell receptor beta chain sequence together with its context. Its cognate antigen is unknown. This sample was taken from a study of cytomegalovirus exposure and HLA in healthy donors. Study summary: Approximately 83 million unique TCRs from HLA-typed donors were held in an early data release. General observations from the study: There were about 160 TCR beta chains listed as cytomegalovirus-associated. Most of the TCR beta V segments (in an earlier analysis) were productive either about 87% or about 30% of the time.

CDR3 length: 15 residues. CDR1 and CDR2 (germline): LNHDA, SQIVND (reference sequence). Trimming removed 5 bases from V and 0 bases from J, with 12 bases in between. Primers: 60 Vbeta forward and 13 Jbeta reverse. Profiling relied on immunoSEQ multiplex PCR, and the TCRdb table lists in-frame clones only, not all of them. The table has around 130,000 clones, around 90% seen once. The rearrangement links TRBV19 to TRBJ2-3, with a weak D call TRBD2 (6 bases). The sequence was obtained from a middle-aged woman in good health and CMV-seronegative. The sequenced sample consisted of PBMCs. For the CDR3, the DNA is TGTGCCAGTAGTCCCCGGGGGATGAGCACAGATACGCAGTATTTT. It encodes CASSPRGMSTDTQYF. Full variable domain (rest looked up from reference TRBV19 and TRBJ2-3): DGGITQSPKYLFRKEGQNVTLSCEQNLNHDAMYWYRQDPGQGLRLIYYSQIVNDFQKGDIAEGYSVSREKKESFPLTVTSAQKNPTAFYLCASSPRGMSTDTQYFGPGTRLTVL.